Below are 21 T cell receptor beta chains sequenced from a single sample in a study of CD8 T cells in Susac syndrome. The RNA, about 0.5 to 1 ug, was put through reverse transcription using random hexamers. TCRdb re-called the immunoSEQ multiplex PCR reads with MiXCR, one entry per CDR3 protein. Seen here are 100,000 to 150,000 distinct CDR3 sequences, approximately 96% observed once, and the top ten hold roughly 0.087%. Sequenced input: CD4+ T cells from PBMCs. The source of these receptors is a human donor in good health.

The genes are TRBV2 and TRBJ1-5, with no clear D. The V end was cut by 6 bases, the J end by 4 bases, with 10 bases between. CDR3 length: 13 residues. CDR1 is SNHLY and CDR2 is FYNNEI in the germline V gene. CDR3 sequence: CASRIMGNQPQHF. Written as DNA, the CDR3 is TGTGCCAGCAGGATAATGGGGAATCAGCCCCAGCATTTT. The variable domain in full, completed from reference TRBV2 and TRBJ1-5, reads EPEVTQTPSHQVTQMGQEVILRCVPISNHLYFYWYRQILGQKVEFLVSFYNNEISEKSEIFDDQFSVERPDGSNFTLKIRSTKLEDSAMYFCASRIMGNQPQHFGDGTRLSIL.

This chain links TRBV29-1 with TRBJ1-1; D unresolved. This CDR3 comprises 13 residues. Deletions cut 1 base from V and 0 bases from J, with 6 bases between. The germline CDR1 and CDR2 sequences are SQVTM and ANQGSEA. The CDR3 DNA sequence: TGCAGCGTTGAAGGCAGCCTGAACACTGAAGCTTTCTTT. This translates into CSVEGSLNTEAFF.

The rearrangement links TRBV7-6 to TRBJ1-1, with TRBD1 as a possible D gene (5 bases). This CDR3 is built from 14 residues. V was pared by 2 bases and J by 1 base, with 8 bases between. From germline, CDR1 is SGHVS and CDR2 FNYEAQ. CDR3 amino acids: CASSLRGTNTEAFF. The CDR3 region has the DNA TGTGCCAGCAGCTTACGGGGGACGAACACTGAAGCTTTCTTT.

The chain joins TRBV20-1 to TRBJ1-4; possible D gene TRBD1, 6 bases. Trimming removed 0 bases from V and 6 bases from J, with 11 bases in between. The germline gives CDR1 DFQATT, CDR2 SNEGSKA (reference sequence). There are 14 residues in the CDR3. CDR3 in DNA: TGCAGTGCTAGAGATACAGGGAGGGATGAAAAACTGTTTTTT. Residues: CSARDTGRDEKLFF.

The chain is built from TRBV16 and TRBJ1-2; 7 bases fit TRBD1. Losses at the gene ends were 2 bases for V and 5 bases for J; bases not matched to a gene: 11. The CDR3 extends over 16 amino acids. The germline V gene has CDR1 KGHSY and CDR2 FQNENV. The CDR3 sequence: CASSQDLQQGLYGYTF. The DNA for the CDR3 is TGTGCCAGCAGCCAAGACTTACAACAGGGGCTGTATGGCTACACCTTC.

This chain uses TRBV7-9 with TRBJ2-7, with D possibly called TRBD1 or TRBD2 (5 bases each). V gave up 3 bases and J gave up 3 bases, with 15 bases separating them. The CDR3 contains 15 residues. Germline V gene data show CDR1 as SEHNR and CDR2 as FQNEAQ (reference sequence). DNA of the CDR3: TGTGCCAGCAGCTTGTACCCCCGGGGCGGCTACGAGCAGTACTTC. Its protein product is CASSLYPRGGYEQYF.

The CDR3 coding sequence is TGCAGCGTCGCCACCATGACAGCAACTAATGAAAAACTGTTTTTT. It specifies CSVATMTATNEKLFF. V and J are TRBV29-1 and TRBJ1-4, with a weak D call TRBD1 (5 bases). The CDR3 covers 15 residues. V shed 6 bases and J shed 0 bases, with 14 bases lying between them. In germline, CDR1 is SQVTM, CDR2 ANQGSEA.

This clonotype was observed a single time. This chain uses TRBV4-1 with TRBJ1-2; D is unclear. CDR1 MGHRA and CDR2 YSYEKL come from the germline V gene. V was clipped by 0 bases and J by 6 bases, with 23 bases between them. This CDR3 has 18 residues. In DNA form, the CDR3 reads TGCGCCAGCAGCCAAGAACCCCCCCCGGGAAAACTTCGAGATGGCTACACCTTC. Protein product: CASSQEPPPGKLRDGYTF.

The chain employs TRBV28 and TRBJ1-1, with unresolved D. The V gene lost 6 bases and the J gene lost 6 bases, with 20 bases spanning the gap. The CDR3 runs 15 residues. Germline loops: CDR1 MDHEN, CDR2 SYDVKM. The CDR3 spells CASSLITRSVPEAFF. CDR3 nucleotide sequence: TGTGCCAGCAGCCTCATTACCCGCTCGGTCCCTGAAGCTTTCTTT.

CDR3 sequence reads: CASSLRFGGYGYTF. Here the CDR3 DNA reads TGTGCCAGCAGCCTCCGCTTCGGGGGCTATGGCTACACCTTC. J is TRBJ1-2 and V is TRBV7-9; a possible D gene is TRBD1 (5 bases). This CDR3 comprises 14 residues. Germline V lookup: CDR1 SEHNR, CDR2 FQNEAQ (reference sequence). Trimming took 5 bases from V and 4 from J, leaving 14 bases between them.

This clonotype was counted once. The conserved final phenylalanine or tryptophan is absent from the CDR3, which likely points to a read error. DNA of the CDR3: TGCGCCAGCAGCTTCCAGGGATTTCAGACAGATACGCAGTATTTG. This codes for CASSFQGFQTDTQYL. This chain joins TRBV5-1 and TRBJ2-3; D may be TRBD1 (5 bases). The CDR3 consists of 15 residues. Germline values: CDR1 SGHRS, CDR2 YFSETQ. V lost 2 bases and J lost 3, with 13 bases in between.

CDR3 region: CASRTPGQGQGTEAFF. CDR3 bases: TGTGCCAGCAGAACCCCGGGACAGGGTCAGGGCACTGAAGCTTTCTTT. The V and J genes are TRBV28 and TRBJ1-1; 9 bases are shared with TRBD1. The CDR3 sequence is 16 residues long. Germline values: CDR1 MDHEN, CDR2 SYDVKM. J gave up 4 bases and V 6 bases, and 12 bases lay outside the gene matches. Filled out from reference TRBV28 and TRBJ1-1, the complete variable domain reads DVKVTQSSRYLVKRTGEKVFLECVQDMDHENMFWYRQDPGLGLRLIYFSYDVKMKEKGDIPEGYSVSREKKERFSLILESASTNQTSMYLCASRTPGQGQGTEAFFGQGTRLTVV.

The chain links TRBV12-3 or TRBV12-4 to TRBJ1-5; 7 bases align to TRBD1. V dropped 5 bases and J dropped 5; count of bases not matched to a gene: 9. The CDR3 totals 15 residues. The CDR3 nucleotides read TGTGCCAGCAGTGCTAGGGGGCGCGGGGATCAGCCCCAGCATTTT. Translation gives CASSARGRGDQPQHF.

The gene calls are TRBV5-4 and TRBJ1-1; D might be TRBD1 (6 bases). Germline V lookup: CDR1 SGHNT, CDR2 YYREEE (reference sequence). This CDR3 region has 14 residues. The ends were cut back, 8 bases at V and 3 bases at J, with 17 bases in the middle. The chain's CDR3 is CASTLGGRDTEAFF. The CDR3 DNA is TGTGCCAGTACCTTGGGGGGGCGGGACACTGAAGCTTTCTTT.

The chain joins TRBV6-6 to TRBJ1-2; D is perhaps TRBD1 (5 bases). Trimming removed 4 bases from V and 6 bases from J, with 18 bases in between. Germline-derived CDR1 and CDR2 are MNHNY and SVGAGI (reference sequence). The CDR3 is 15 amino acids. CDR3 in DNA: TGTGCCAGCAGTTCTCCCCCCCAGGGTGCACATGGCTACACCTTC. It is translated as CASSSPPQGAHGYTF.

The chain has TRBV14 and TRBJ2-7; 7 positions match TRBD1. CDR1 is SGHDN and CDR2 is FVKESK in the germline V gene. CDR3 size: 14 residues. The V gene end was trimmed by 4 bases and the J gene end by 3 bases; junction bases not matched to a gene: 6. In nucleotides, the CDR3 is TGTGCCAGCAGCCGTTACGGACAGGACTACGAGCAGTACTTC. Protein product: CASSRYGQDYEQYF.

Regarding this clonotype: The junction does not match germline at one end; this may be a read error. The chain links TRBV11-2 to TRBJ2-3; D possibly corresponds to TRBD2 (6 bases). Germline V gene lookup returns CDR1 SGHAT and CDR2 FQNNGV. This CDR3 contains 17 residues. CDR3 DNA sequence: TGTGCCAGCAGCTTATTCCCCTCTAGCGCCTACACAGATACGCAGTTTTTT. Its protein is CASSLFPSSAYTDTQFF.

The chain couples TRBV7-2 to TRBJ1-3; D remains unclear. This CDR3 comprises 13 residues. V was trimmed by 4 bases and J by 2 bases, leaving 6 bases between them. Per germline, CDR1 SGHTA and CDR2 FQGNSA. The CDR3 DNA sequence: TGTGCCAGCAGCTCTGGACCTGGAAACACCATATATTTT. Its protein product is CASSSGPGNTIYF.

The J gene is TRBJ1-1, the V gene TRBV6-5; D remains ambiguous. This CDR3 has 14 amino acids. The V end lost 4 bases, the J end lost 0 bases, and 9 bases lay between the germline ends. Germline values: CDR1 MNHEY, CDR2 SVGAGI. CDR3 sequence: CASSLAGLNTEAFF. CDR3 nucleotide sequence: TGTGCCAGCAGTTTGGCCGGCTTGAACACTGAAGCTTTCTTT.

Only one count was recorded for this clonotype. The chain carries TRBV11-2 and TRBJ1-5, with TRBD1 as a possible D gene (5 bases). Between the trimmed V and J ends, which lost 0 bases and 7 bases, there was a span of 13 bases. Per germline, CDR1 SGHAT and CDR2 FQNNGV. This CDR3 is built from 15 residues. In DNA form, the CDR3 reads TGTGCCAGCAGCTTAGATATAGGGGACTGGCAGCCCCAGCATTTT. It specifies CASSLDIGDWQPQHF.

J is TRBJ1-2 and V is TRBV3-1; D is undetermined. Germline V lookup: CDR1 LGHDT, CDR2 YNNKEL (reference sequence). V gave up 4 bases and J gave up 4 bases, with 10 bases separating them. There are 13 residues in the CDR3. CDR3 DNA sequence: TGTGCCAGCAGCCCTAGGACGGCCTATGGCTACACCTTC. It translates to CASSPRTAYGYTF. The entire variable domain, with the rest obtained from reference TRBV3-1 and TRBJ1-2, is as follows: DTAVSQTPKYLVTQMGNDKSIKCEQNLGHDTMYWYKQDSKKFLKIMFSYNNKELIINETVPNRFSPKSPDKAHLNLHINSLELGDSAVYFCASSPRTAYGYTFGSGTRLTVV.